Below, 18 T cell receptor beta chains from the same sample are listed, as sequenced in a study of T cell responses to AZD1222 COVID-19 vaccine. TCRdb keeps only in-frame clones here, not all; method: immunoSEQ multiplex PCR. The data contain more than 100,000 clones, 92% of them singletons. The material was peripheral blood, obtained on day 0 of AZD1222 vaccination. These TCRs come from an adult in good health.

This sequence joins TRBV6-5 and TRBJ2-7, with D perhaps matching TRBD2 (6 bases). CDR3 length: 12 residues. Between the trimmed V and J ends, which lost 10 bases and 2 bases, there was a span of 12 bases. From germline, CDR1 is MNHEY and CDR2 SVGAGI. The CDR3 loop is CATLDYAYEQYF. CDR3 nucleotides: TGTGCCACCCTGGACTATGCCTACGAGCAGTACTTC.

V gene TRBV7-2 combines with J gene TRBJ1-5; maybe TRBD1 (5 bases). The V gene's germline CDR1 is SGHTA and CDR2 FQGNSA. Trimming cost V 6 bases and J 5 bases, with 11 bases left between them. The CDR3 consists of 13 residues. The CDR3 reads CASSAGRDQPQHF. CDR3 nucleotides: TGTGCCAGCAGTGCGGGGCGCGATCAGCCCCAGCATTTT.

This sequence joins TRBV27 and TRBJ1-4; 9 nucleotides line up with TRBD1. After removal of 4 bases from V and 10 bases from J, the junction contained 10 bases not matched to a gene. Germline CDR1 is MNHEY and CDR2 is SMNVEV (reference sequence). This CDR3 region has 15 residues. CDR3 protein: CASSSGGTGWAKLFF. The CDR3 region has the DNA TGTGCCAGCAGTTCCGGGGGGACAGGGTGGGCAAAACTGTTTTTT.

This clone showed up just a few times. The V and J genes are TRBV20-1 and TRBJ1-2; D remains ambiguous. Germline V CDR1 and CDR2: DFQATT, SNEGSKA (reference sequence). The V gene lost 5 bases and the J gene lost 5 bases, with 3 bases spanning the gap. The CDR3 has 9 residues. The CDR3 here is CSALYGYTF. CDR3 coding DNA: TGCAGTGCTCTTTATGGCTACACCTTC.

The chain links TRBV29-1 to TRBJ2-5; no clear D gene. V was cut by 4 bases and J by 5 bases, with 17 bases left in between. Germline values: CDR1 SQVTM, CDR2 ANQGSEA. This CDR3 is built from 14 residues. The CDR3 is CSVASDASDETQYF. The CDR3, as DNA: TGCAGCGTTGCTTCTGACGCTAGTGACGAGACCCAGTACTTC.

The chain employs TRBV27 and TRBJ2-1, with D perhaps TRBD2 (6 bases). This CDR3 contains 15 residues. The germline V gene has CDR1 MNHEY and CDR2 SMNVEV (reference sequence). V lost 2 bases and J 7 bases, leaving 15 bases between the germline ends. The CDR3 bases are TGTGCCAGCAGTTTAGCGGGGCCCTCTCGGAATGAGCAGTTCTTC. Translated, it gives CASSLAGPSRNEQFF.

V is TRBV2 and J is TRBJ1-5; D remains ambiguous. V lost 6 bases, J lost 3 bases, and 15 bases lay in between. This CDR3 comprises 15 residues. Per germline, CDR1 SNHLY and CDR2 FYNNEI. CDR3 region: CASRSDIANNQPQHF. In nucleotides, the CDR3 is TGTGCCAGCAGGTCCGACATCGCGAACAATCAGCCCCAGCATTTT. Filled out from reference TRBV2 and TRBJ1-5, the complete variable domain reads EPEVTQTPSHQVTQMGQEVILRCVPISNHLYFYWYRQILGQKVEFLVSFYNNEISEKSEIFDDQFSVERPDGSNFTLKIRSTKLEDSAMYFCASRSDIANNQPQHFGDGTRLSIL.

The DNA for the CDR3 is TGTGCCAGCTCAGAGACCTCCTACGAGCAGTACTTC. Its protein product is CASSETSYEQYF. The chain links TRBV18 to TRBJ2-7; no clear D. V was shortened by 5 bases and J by 0 bases, with 5 bases between the two germline ends. CDR3 length equals 12 residues. The germline gives CDR1 KGHSH, CDR2 LQKENI.

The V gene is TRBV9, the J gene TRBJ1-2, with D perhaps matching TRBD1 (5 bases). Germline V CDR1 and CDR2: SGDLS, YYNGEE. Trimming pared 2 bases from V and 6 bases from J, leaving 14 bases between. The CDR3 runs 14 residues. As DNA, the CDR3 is TGTGCCAGCAGCGTTCAGGGTTTGATGGATGGCTACACCTTC. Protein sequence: CASSVQGLMDGYTF.

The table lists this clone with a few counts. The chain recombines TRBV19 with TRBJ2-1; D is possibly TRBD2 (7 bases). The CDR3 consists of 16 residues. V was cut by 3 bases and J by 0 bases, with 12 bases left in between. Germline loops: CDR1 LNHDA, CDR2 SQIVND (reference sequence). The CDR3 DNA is TGTGCCAGTAGTATGGGAGGGACAAGCTCCTACAATGAGCAGTTCTTC. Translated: CASSMGGTSSYNEQFF.

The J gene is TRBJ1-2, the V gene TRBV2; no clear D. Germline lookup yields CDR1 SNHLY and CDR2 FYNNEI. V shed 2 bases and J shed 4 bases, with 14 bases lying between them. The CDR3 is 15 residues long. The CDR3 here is CASSEKVDPIYGYTF. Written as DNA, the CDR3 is TGTGCCAGCAGTGAAAAGGTTGACCCCATCTATGGCTACACCTTC.

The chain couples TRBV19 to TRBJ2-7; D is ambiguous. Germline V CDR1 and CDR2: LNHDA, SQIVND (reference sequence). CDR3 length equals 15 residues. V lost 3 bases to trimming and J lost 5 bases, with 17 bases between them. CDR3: CASSILPDATNEQYF. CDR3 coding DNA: TGTGCCAGTAGTATTCTTCCGGATGCCACTAACGAGCAGTACTTC.

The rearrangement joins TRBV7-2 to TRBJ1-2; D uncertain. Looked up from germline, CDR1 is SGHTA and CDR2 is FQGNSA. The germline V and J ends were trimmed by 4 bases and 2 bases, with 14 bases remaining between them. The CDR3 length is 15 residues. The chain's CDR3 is CASSSSPADNYGYTF. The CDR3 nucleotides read TGTGCCAGCAGCTCCTCTCCCGCAGACAACTATGGCTACACCTTC.

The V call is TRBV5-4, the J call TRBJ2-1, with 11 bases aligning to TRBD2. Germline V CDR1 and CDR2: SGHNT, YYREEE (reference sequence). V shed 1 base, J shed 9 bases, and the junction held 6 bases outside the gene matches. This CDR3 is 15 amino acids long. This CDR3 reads CASSLIAGGRGEQFF. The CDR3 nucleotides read TGTGCCAGCAGCTTGATAGCGGGAGGGCGCGGTGAGCAGTTCTTC.

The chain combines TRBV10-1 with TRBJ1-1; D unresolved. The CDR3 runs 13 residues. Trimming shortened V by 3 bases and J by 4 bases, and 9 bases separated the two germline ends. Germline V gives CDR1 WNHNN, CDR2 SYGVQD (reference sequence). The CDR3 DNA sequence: TGCGCCAGCAGTGAAGGGCGATCCACTGAAGCTTTCTTT. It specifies CASSEGRSTEAFF.

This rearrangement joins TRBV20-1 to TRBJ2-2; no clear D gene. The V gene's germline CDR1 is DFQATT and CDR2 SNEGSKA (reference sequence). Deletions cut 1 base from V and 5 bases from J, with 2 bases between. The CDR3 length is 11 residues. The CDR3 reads CSARVTGELFF. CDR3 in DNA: TGCAGTGCTAGAGTAACCGGGGAGCTGTTTTTT.

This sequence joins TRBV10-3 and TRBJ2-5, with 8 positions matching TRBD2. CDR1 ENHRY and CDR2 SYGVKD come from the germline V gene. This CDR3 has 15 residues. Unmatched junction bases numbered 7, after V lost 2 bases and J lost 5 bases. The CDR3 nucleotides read TGTGCCATCAGTGAGGCCGATAGCGGGACCGAGACCCAGTACTTC. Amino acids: CAISEADSGTETQYF.

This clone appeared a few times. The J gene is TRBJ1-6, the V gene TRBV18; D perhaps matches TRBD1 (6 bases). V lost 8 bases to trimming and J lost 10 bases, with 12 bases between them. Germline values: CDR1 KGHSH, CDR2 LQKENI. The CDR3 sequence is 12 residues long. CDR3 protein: CASLSGESPLHF. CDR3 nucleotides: TGTGCCAGCCTTTCAGGGGAATCACCCCTCCACTTT. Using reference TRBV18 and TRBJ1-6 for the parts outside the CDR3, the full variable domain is NAGVMQNPRHLVRRRGQEARLRCSPMKGHSHVYWYRQLPEEGLKFMVYLQKENIIDESGMPKERFSAEFPKEGPSILRIQQVVRGDSAAYFCASLSGESPLHFGNGTRLTVT.